These T cell receptor beta chains were read from a single sample in a study of cytomegalovirus exposure and HLA in healthy donors. This table comes from immunoSEQ multiplex PCR, and its TCRdb copy is limited to in-frame clones, with some not included. Here the sample spans just over 150,000 clones, about 75% being singletons. What was sequenced was PBMCs. The origin of the receptors is a female donor in good health and CMV-seronegative. Each CDR3 is given with its conserved first and last residue. D genes are given only for firm matches. A clone size is listed for some rows: how often the clone was seen (once, few, many), or a class if it is expanded.

d_gene	v_gene	j_gene	abundance	CDR3aa	CDR3nt
-	TRBV9	TRBJ2-5	-	CASSVDSGGEETQYF	TGTGCCAGCAGCGTAGATTCTGGCGGAGAGGAGACCCAGTACTTC
TRBD1	TRBV27	TRBJ1-4	-	CASSLYRGPNEKLFF	TGTGCCAGCAGTCTCTACAGGGGGCCTAATGAAAAACTGTTTTTT
TRBD1	TRBV5-1	TRBJ2-7	-	CASIHDRGGEQYF	TGCGCCAGCATCCACGACAGGGGCGGCGAGCAGTACTTC
-	TRBV27	TRBJ1-1	-	CASSLWGGSEAFF	TGTGCCAGCAGTTTATGGGGGGGATCTGAAGCTTTCTTT
-	TRBV7-3	TRBJ1-2	-	CASSLIWSFYGYTF	TGTGCCAGCAGCTTAATATGGAGCTTCTATGGCTACACCTTC
-	TRBV7-6	TRBJ1-1	-	CASRFGPNTEAFF	TGTGCCAGCAGATTTGGCCCGAACACTGAAGCTTTCTTT
-	TRBV7-2	TRBJ2-7	-	CASSSGTVWEQYF	TGTGCCAGCAGCTCCGGGACTGTGTGGGAGCAGTACTTC
TRBD2	TRBV18	TRBJ2-1	-	CASSSSGSKSYNEQFF	TGTGCCAGCTCCAGTAGCGGGAGTAAATCCTACAATGAGCAGTTCTTC
-	TRBV11-2	TRBJ2-7	-	CASSLEWQGREQYF	TGTGCCAGCAGCTTAGAGTGGCAGGGGCGCGAGCAGTACTTC
-	TRBV19	TRBJ2-7	once	CASSIGTVYEQYF	TGTGCCAGTAGTATAGGGACAGTCTACGAGCAGTACTTC
TRBD2	TRBV7-8	TRBJ2-1	-	CASSLASSGSYNEQFF	TGTGCCAGCAGCTTGGCGTCTAGCGGCTCCTACAATGAGCAGTTCTTC
-	TRBV6-1	TRBJ1-1	few	CASSGGYGEWNTEAFF	TGTGCCAGCAGTGGGGGCTACGGAGAATGGAACACTGAAGCTTTCTTT
TRBD1	TRBV7-3	TRBJ2-2	few	CASSLLQGASGELFF	TGTGCCAGCAGCTTATTACAGGGGGCATCCGGGGAGCTGTTTTTT
-	TRBV30	TRBJ2-7	-	CASSGALYEQYF	TGTGCCTCGTCGGGAGCCTTATACGAGCAGTACTTC
TRBD2	TRBV6-1	TRBJ2-1	-	CASSDTRRGGNEQFF	TGTGCCAGCAGTGATACGCGGCGGGGGGGAAATGAGCAGTTCTTC
TRBD1	TRBV6-6	TRBJ1-1	-	CASSLHPGQGRTEAFF	TGTGCCAGCAGTCTTCATCCGGGACAGGGGAGGACTGAAGCTTTCTTT
TRBD2	TRBV5-4	TRBJ2-3	-	CASSAGLAGARGTDTQYF	TGTGCCAGCAGTGCCGGGCTAGCGGGGGCAAGGGGCACAGATACGCAGTATTTT
TRBD1	TRBV2	TRBJ1-5	-	CASRAGQGANQPQHF	TGTGCCAGCAGGGCCGGACAGGGGGCCAATCAGCCCCAGCATTTT
TRBD2	TRBV5-5	TRBJ2-1	once	CASSLVAAGGSAFF	TGTGCCAGCAGCTTGGTTGCGGCGGGAGGATCTGCGTTCTTC
TRBD2	TRBV10-3	TRBJ2-1	-	CAISESPGGSSNEQFF	TGTGCCATCAGTGAGTCCCCCGGGGGGTCTAGCAATGAGCAGTTCTTC
-	TRBV5-1	TRBJ1-1	-	CASSLIQGNTEAFF	TGCGCCAGCAGCTTAATACAGGGTAACACTGAAGCTTTCTTT
-	TRBV5-1	TRBJ2-7	few	CASSLGSSYEQYF	TGCGCCAGCAGCTTGGGCAGCTCCTACGAGCAGTACTTC
-	TRBV29-1	TRBJ1-1	few	CSVEVGRPGTEAFF	TGCAGCGTTGAAGTCGGCCGCCCGGGCACTGAAGCTTTCTTT
-	TRBV7-9	TRBJ1-3	few	CASSQPEEGNTIYF	TGTGCCAGCAGTCAACCGGAGGAGGGAAACACCATATATTTT
-	TRBV2	TRBJ1-2	-	CASRAGSGYGYTF	TGTGCCAGCAGGGCAGGGTCAGGGTATGGCTACACCTTC
-	TRBV4-2	TRBJ2-3	-	CASSQVGEGGADTQYF	TGTGCCAGCAGCCAAGTGGGGGAGGGGGGCGCAGATACGCAGTATTTT
-	TRBV5-8	TRBJ1-6	-	CASNPRGLDSPLHF	TGTGCCAGCAACCCTCGGGGATTGGATTCACCCCTCCACTTT
-	TRBV6-5	TRBJ1-1	-	CASSRSAQGTEAFF	TGTGCCAGCAGTCGTTCCGCCCAGGGAACTGAAGCTTTCTTT
-	TRBV19	TRBJ2-3	-	CASRRTEVTDTQYF	TGTGCCAGTAGGAGAACTGAGGTAACAGATACGCAGTATTTT
TRBD2	TRBV4-1	TRBJ2-1	-	CASSRAPAGVNEQFF	TGCGCCAGCAGCCGAGCACCAGCGGGGGTCAATGAGCAGTTCTTC
-	TRBV5-4	TRBJ2-1	-	CASRPPGNEQFF	TGTGCCAGCAGACCTCCGGGGAATGAGCAGTTCTTC
TRBD2	TRBV7-3	TRBJ2-2	-	CASSLLAGGQVGGELFF	TGTGCCAGCAGCTTGCTAGCGGGGGGGCAAGTCGGCGGGGAGCTGTTTTTT
-	TRBV7-8	TRBJ1-1	-	CASSLTGNTEAFF	TGTGCCAGCAGCTTAACGGGGAACACTGAAGCTTTCTTT
-	TRBV7-2	TRBJ2-7	-	CASSRSYEQYF	TGTGCCAGCAGCCGCTCCTACGAGCAGTACTTC
TRBD1	TRBV19	TRBJ1-2	-	CASSPSRQGGGYTF	TGTGCCAGTAGTCCCTCCCGCCAGGGGGGAGGCTACACCTTC
-	TRBV6-6	TRBJ1-2	-	CASSYLGAWTF	TGTGCCAGCAGTTATTTGGGAGCCTGGACCTTC
-	TRBV4-1	TRBJ1-4	few	CASSLGQFSYREKLFF	TGTGCCAGCAGCCTCGGACAGTTCAGTTACCGTGAAAAACTGTTTTTT
TRBD1	TRBV6-6	TRBJ1-5	once	CASSYRQGFGQPQHF	TGTGCCAGCAGTTATCGACAGGGGTTCGGACAGCCCCAGCATTTT
-	TRBV25-1	TRBJ1-2	once	CASSELSNYGYTF	TGTGCCAGCAGTGAACTCTCTAACTATGGCTACACCTTC
-	TRBV6-6	TRBJ2-7	-	CASSRQGTYEQYF	TGTGCCAGCAGTCGTCAGGGGACCTACGAGCAGTACTTC
TRBD1	TRBV2	TRBJ2-5	-	CASSPETGVMWYF	TGTGCCAGCAGCCCCGAGACAGGGGTTATGTGGTACTTC
TRBD1	TRBV7-9	TRBJ2-5	once	CASSLVGTGGTPKYF	TGTGCCAGCAGCTTAGTGGGGACAGGGGGCACCCCAAAGTACTTC
TRBD1	TRBV5-4	TRBJ1-2	-	CASSSGTGVGYTF	TGTGCCAGCAGCTCCGGGACAGGGGTCGGCTACACCTTC
-	TRBV14	TRBJ1-2	-	CASSPQDRFNYGYTF	TGTGCCAGCAGCCCTCAAGACAGATTTAACTATGGCTACACCTTC
-	TRBV19	TRBJ1-1	-	CASSRGSVNTEAFF	TGTGCCAGTAGTCGAGGGTCCGTGAACACTGAAGCTTTCTTT
TRBD1	TRBV7-9	TRBJ1-4	once	CASSPSGTGGEKLFF	TGTGCCAGCAGCCCGTCCGGGACAGGGGGTGAAAAACTGTTTTTT
TRBD2	TRBV30	TRBJ2-7	-	CAWKAGGPGEQYF	TGTGCCTGGAAGGCGGGAGGGCCGGGCGAGCAGTACTTC
-	TRBV9	TRBJ1-5	once	CASSARGSRDQPQHF	TGTGCCAGCAGCGCACGGGGTAGTAGAGATCAGCCCCAGCATTTT
-	TRBV27	TRBJ1-2	-	CASTRAGGVFHGYTF	TGTGCCAGCACCAGAGCCGGGGGAGTCTTCCATGGCTACACCTTC
-	TRBV30	TRBJ2-2	-	CAWSVRQVVTGELFF	TGTGCCTGGAGTGTACGACAGGTGGTCACCGGGGAGCTGTTTTTT
-	TRBV10-3	TRBJ1-3	few	CAISESTTGTGNTIYF	TGTGCCATCAGTGAGTCGACTACAGGGACTGGAAACACCATATATTTT